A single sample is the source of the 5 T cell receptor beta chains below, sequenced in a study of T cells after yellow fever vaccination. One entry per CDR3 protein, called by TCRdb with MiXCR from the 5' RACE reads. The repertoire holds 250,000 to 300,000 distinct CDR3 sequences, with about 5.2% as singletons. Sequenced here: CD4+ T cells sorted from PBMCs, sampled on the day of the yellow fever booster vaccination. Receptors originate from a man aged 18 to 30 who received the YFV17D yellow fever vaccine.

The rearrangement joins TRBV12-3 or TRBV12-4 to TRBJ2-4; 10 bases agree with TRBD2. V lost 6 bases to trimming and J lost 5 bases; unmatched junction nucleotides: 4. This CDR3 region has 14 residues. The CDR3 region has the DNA TGTGCCAGCAGGGTAGCGGGGGGTCAAAACATTCAGTACTTC. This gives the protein CASRVAGGQNIQYF.

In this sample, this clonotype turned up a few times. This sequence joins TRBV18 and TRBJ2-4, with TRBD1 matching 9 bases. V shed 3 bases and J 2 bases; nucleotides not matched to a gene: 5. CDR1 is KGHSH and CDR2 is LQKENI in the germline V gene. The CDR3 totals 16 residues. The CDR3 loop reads CASSPGTGITKNIQYF. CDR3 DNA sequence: TGTGCCAGCTCACCGGGGACAGGGATCACCAAAAACATTCAGTACTTC.

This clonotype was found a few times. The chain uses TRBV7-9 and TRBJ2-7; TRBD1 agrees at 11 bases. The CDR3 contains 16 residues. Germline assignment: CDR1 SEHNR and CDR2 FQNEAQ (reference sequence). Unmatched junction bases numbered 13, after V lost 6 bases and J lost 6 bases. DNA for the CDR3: TGTGCCAGCAGTTTCCGCACCGGGACAGGGGGTTTCGAGCAGTACTTC. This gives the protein CASSFRTGTGGFEQYF.

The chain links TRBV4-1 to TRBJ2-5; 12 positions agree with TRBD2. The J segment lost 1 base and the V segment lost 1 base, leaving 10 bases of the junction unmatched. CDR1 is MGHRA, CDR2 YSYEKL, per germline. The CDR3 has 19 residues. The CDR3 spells CASSQVYLAGGPSQETQYF. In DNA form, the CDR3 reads TGCGCCAGCAGCCAAGTTTATCTAGCGGGGGGGCCTTCCCAAGAGACCCAGTACTTC.

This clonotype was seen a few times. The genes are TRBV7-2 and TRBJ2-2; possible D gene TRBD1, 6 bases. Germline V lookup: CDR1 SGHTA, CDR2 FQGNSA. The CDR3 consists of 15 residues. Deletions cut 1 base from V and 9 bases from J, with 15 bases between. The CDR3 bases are TGTGCCAGCAGCTTAGATTACCGGACAGCCCGGGAGCTGTTTTTT. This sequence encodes CASSLDYRTARELFF.